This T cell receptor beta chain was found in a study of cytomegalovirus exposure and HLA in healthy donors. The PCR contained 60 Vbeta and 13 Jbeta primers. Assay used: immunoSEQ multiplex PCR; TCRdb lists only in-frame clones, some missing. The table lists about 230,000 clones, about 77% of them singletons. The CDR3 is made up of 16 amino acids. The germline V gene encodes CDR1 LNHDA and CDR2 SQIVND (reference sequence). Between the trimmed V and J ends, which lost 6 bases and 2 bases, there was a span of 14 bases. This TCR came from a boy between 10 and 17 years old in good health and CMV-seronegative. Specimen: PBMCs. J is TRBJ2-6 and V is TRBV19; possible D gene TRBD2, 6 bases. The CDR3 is CASRGREVTGANVLTF. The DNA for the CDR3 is TGTGCCAGTAGAGGTAGGGAGGTTACTGGGGCCAACGTCCTGACTTTC. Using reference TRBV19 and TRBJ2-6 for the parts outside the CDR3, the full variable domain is DGGITQSPKYLFRKEGQNVTLSCEQNLNHDAMYWYRQDPGQGLRLIYYSQIVNDFQKGDIAEGYSVSREKKESFPLTVTSAQKNPTAFYLCASRGREVTGANVLTFGAGSRLTVL.